This is a list of T cell receptor beta chains from one sample in a study of long-term antiretroviral therapy in people with HIV. Sequencing used immunoSEQ multiplex PCR; TCRdb keeps in-frame clones, though not all of them. This sample has some 19,000 clones, with approximately 88% found just once. The source was unsorted PBMCs, collected 0.9 years after starting antiretroviral therapy. These receptors were taken from a man younger than 30 with HIV. Both conserved end residues are part of each CDR3. The D gene is left open where the match is weak. Clone size is stated in some rows and not others, as once, few, many or a class when expanded.

CDR3 protein: CASSDGQDTGELFF
CDR3 DNA: TGTGCCAGCAGTGATGGACAGGACACCGGGGAGCTGTTTTTT
J gene: TRBJ2-2
D gene: TRBD1
clone size: .
V gene: TRBV25-1

CDR3 protein: CASSFFGNTIYF
CDR3 DNA: TGTGCCAGCAGCTTTTTTGGAAACACCATATATTTT
J gene: TRBJ1-3
D gene: .
clone size: once
V gene: TRBV5-6

CDR3 protein: CASSSGQGVTYEQYF
CDR3 DNA: TGTGCCAGCAGCTCCGGGCAGGGTGTGACCTACGAGCAGTACTTC
J gene: TRBJ2-7
D gene: .
clone size: .
V gene: TRBV9

CDR3 protein: CASKQGPSNTGELFF
CDR3 DNA: TGTGCCAGCAAACAGGGGCCCTCGAACACCGGGGAGCTGTTTTTT
J gene: TRBJ2-2
D gene: TRBD1
clone size: .
V gene: TRBV6-1

CDR3 protein: CASSGWSTEAFF
CDR3 DNA: TGTGCCAGCAGTGGCTGGTCCACTGAAGCTTTCTTT
J gene: TRBJ1-1
D gene: .
clone size: .
V gene: TRBV6-1

CDR3 protein: CASSRGQANTEAFF
CDR3 DNA: TGTGCCAGCAGCCGCGGACAGGCGAACACTGAAGCTTTCTTT
J gene: TRBJ1-1
D gene: TRBD1
clone size: .
V gene: TRBV5-8

CDR3 protein: CASSWNDGQETQYF
CDR3 DNA: TGTGCCAGCAGTTGGAATGACGGCCAAGAGACCCAGTACTTC
J gene: TRBJ2-5
D gene: .
clone size: once
V gene: TRBV6-1

CDR3 protein: CASSPLPSPTYNEQFF
CDR3 DNA: TGTGCCAGCAGTCCGTTGCCCAGTCCTACCTACAATGAGCAGTTCTTC
J gene: TRBJ2-1
D gene: .
clone size: .
V gene: TRBV6-4

CDR3 protein: CSARGETQYF
CDR3 DNA: TGCAGCGCTCGAGGCGAGACCCAGTACTTC
J gene: TRBJ2-5
D gene: .
clone size: .
V gene: TRBV20-1

CDR3 protein: CAITPAGGNTEAFF
CDR3 DNA: TGTGCCATCACCCCCGCTGGGGGGAACACTGAAGCTTTCTTT
J gene: TRBJ1-1
D gene: .
clone size: .
V gene: TRBV10-3

CDR3 protein: CASSLFLAATDTQYF
CDR3 DNA: TGTGCCAGCAGCTTATTCCTAGCGGCCACAGATACGCAGTATTTT
J gene: TRBJ2-3
D gene: TRBD2
clone size: .
V gene: TRBV7-6

CDR3 protein: CASSLRPQNFYGYTF
CDR3 DNA: TGTGCCAGCAGTTTAAGGCCACAGAACTTCTATGGCTACACCTTC
J gene: TRBJ1-2
D gene: .
clone size: .
V gene: TRBV27

CDR3 protein: CASSYQGMNYGYTF
CDR3 DNA: TGTGCCAGCAGTTACCAGGGGATGAACTATGGCTACACCTTC
J gene: TRBJ1-2
D gene: .
clone size: once
V gene: TRBV6-6

CDR3 protein: CASKDPKQGPWNSPLHF
CDR3 DNA: TGTGCCAGCAAAGATCCTAAACAGGGGCCTTGGAATTCACCCCTCCACTTT
J gene: TRBJ1-6
D gene: TRBD1
clone size: .
V gene: TRBV28

CDR3 protein: CASSSSGTASSYEQYF
CDR3 DNA: TGTGCCAGCAGCTCCTCCGGGACAGCGAGCTCCTACGAGCAGTACTTC
J gene: TRBJ2-7
D gene: TRBD1
clone size: .
V gene: TRBV7-3

CDR3 protein: CSSSGSANTGELFF
CDR3 DNA: TGCAGCTCGTCGGGGTCCGCGAACACCGGGGAGCTGTTTTTT
J gene: TRBJ2-2
D gene: .
clone size: .
V gene: TRBV29-1

CDR3 protein: CASSITPGFYGYTF
CDR3 DNA: TGTGCCAGTAGTATTACTCCAGGGTTCTATGGCTACACCTTC
J gene: TRBJ1-2
D gene: .
clone size: .
V gene: TRBV19

CDR3 protein: CASSLGVHSGNTIYF
CDR3 DNA: TGTGCCAGCAGCTTAGGGGTTCACTCTGGAAACACCATATATTTT
J gene: TRBJ1-3
D gene: .
clone size: .
V gene: TRBV5-6

CDR3 protein: CASSRVGRGTTLGANVLTF
CDR3 DNA: TGTGCCAGCAGCCGCGTCGGCAGGGGGACTACTCTGGGGGCCAACGTCCTGACTTTC
J gene: TRBJ2-6
D gene: .
clone size: few
V gene: TRBV11-2

CDR3 protein: CASSGGLGNTEAFF
CDR3 DNA: TGTGCTAGTAGCGGGGGGCTTGGGAACACTGAAGCTTTCTTT
J gene: TRBJ1-1
D gene: .
clone size: .
V gene: TRBV12-5

CDR3 protein: CASSQSRGGSPLHF
CDR3 DNA: TGTGCCAGCAGCCAAAGTAGGGGGGGTTCACCCCTCCACTTT
J gene: TRBJ1-6
D gene: .
clone size: .
V gene: TRBV11-2

CDR3 protein: CASSLQSAASGANVLTF
CDR3 DNA: TGTGCCAGCAGCTTACAGTCGGCAGCCTCTGGGGCCAACGTCCTGACTTTC
J gene: TRBJ2-6
D gene: .
clone size: .
V gene: TRBV7-3

CDR3 protein: CASSITNTDTQYF
CDR3 DNA: TGTGCCAGCAGCATCACTAACACAGATACGCAGTATTTT
J gene: TRBJ2-3
D gene: .
clone size: .
V gene: TRBV7-3

CDR3 protein: CASSLYGASTDTQYF
CDR3 DNA: TGCGCCAGCAGCTTGTACGGAGCTAGCACAGATACGCAGTATTTT
J gene: TRBJ2-3
D gene: .
clone size: .
V gene: TRBV5-1

CDR3 protein: CAISEPRGGDYNEQFF
CDR3 DNA: TGTGCCATCAGCGAACCGAGGGGGGGGGACTACAATGAGCAGTTCTTC
J gene: TRBJ2-1
D gene: .
clone size: .
V gene: TRBV10-3

CDR3 protein: CASSLEATGLRVREQFF
CDR3 DNA: TGTGCCAGCAGCTTAGAGGCGACGGGACTCCGGGTTCGAGAGCAGTTCTTC
J gene: TRBJ2-1
D gene: .
clone size: few
V gene: TRBV7-8

CDR3 protein: CASSLPLGTENEKLFF
CDR3 DNA: TGTGCCAGCAGCTTACCCCTCGGGACAGAGAATGAAAAACTGTTTTTT
J gene: TRBJ1-4
D gene: TRBD1
clone size: .
V gene: TRBV7-9

CDR3 protein: CASSLGGLTDTQYF
CDR3 DNA: TGTGCCAGCAGCTTAGGGGGTCTCACAGATACGCAGTATTTT
J gene: TRBJ2-3
D gene: .
clone size: .
V gene: TRBV5-8

CDR3 protein: CASSFMGFEEKLFF
CDR3 DNA: TGTGCCAGCAGTTTTATGGGATTCGAGGAAAAACTGTTTTTT
J gene: TRBJ1-4
D gene: .
clone size: once
V gene: TRBV28

CDR3 protein: CASSLAGGLYNEQFF
CDR3 DNA: TGCGCCAGCAGCCTTGCGGGGGGACTATACAATGAGCAGTTCTTC
J gene: TRBJ2-1
D gene: TRBD2
clone size: .
V gene: TRBV5-1

CDR3 protein: CASREQGQGSYNEQFF
CDR3 DNA: TGTGCCAGCAGAGAACAGGGGCAGGGGTCCTACAATGAGCAGTTCTTC
J gene: TRBJ2-1
D gene: TRBD1
clone size: .
V gene: TRBV28

CDR3 protein: CAWSPSTEISNYGYTF
CDR3 DNA: TGTGCCTGGAGTCCAAGCACGGAGATTTCTAACTATGGCTACACCTTC
J gene: TRBJ1-2
D gene: .
clone size: .
V gene: TRBV30

CDR3 protein: CASSRYRYSGNTIYF
CDR3 DNA: TGTGCCAGCAGCCGATACAGATACTCTGGAAACACCATATATTTT
J gene: TRBJ1-3
D gene: .
clone size: .
V gene: TRBV14

CDR3 protein: CASLGIGRLGNTIYF
CDR3 DNA: TGTGCCAGCCTTGGGATAGGCAGATTGGGAAACACCATATATTTT
J gene: TRBJ1-3
D gene: .
clone size: .
V gene: TRBV2

CDR3 protein: CASNSNTEAFF
CDR3 DNA: TGTGCCAGCAACTCGAACACTGAAGCTTTCTTT
J gene: TRBJ1-1
D gene: .
clone size: .
V gene: TRBV28

CDR3 protein: CASSLGTRIAGSYNEQFF
CDR3 DNA: TGTGCCAGCAGCTTGGGGACTCGAATAGCGGGGTCCTACAATGAGCAGTTCTTC
J gene: TRBJ2-1
D gene: TRBD2
clone size: once
V gene: TRBV5-8

CDR3 protein: CSVELPISYNEQFF
CDR3 DNA: TGCAGCGTTGAGCTGCCAATCTCCTACAATGAGCAGTTCTTC
J gene: TRBJ2-1
D gene: .
clone size: .
V gene: TRBV29-1

CDR3 protein: CAITESSNQPQHF
CDR3 DNA: TGTGCCATCACCGAGTCTAGCAATCAGCCCCAGCATTTT
J gene: TRBJ1-5
D gene: .
clone size: .
V gene: TRBV10-3

CDR3 protein: CASSVPGSYNEQFF
CDR3 DNA: TGTGCCAGCAGTGTACCGGGATCTTACAATGAGCAGTTCTTC
J gene: TRBJ2-1
D gene: .
clone size: .
V gene: TRBV27

CDR3 protein: CASSYSQSFGLAYTF
CDR3 DNA: TGTGCCAGCAGTTATTCCCAGAGTTTTGGTCTTGCCTACACCTTC
J gene: TRBJ1-2
D gene: .
clone size: once
V gene: TRBV6-5

CDR3 protein: CASSLGRNYGYTF
CDR3 DNA: TGTGCCAGCAGCTTAGGACGGAACTATGGCTACACCTTC
J gene: TRBJ1-2
D gene: .
clone size: once
V gene: TRBV5-4

CDR3 protein: CASSQESSSEQFF
CDR3 DNA: TGCGCCAGCAGCCAAGAATCTTCCAGTGAGCAGTTCTTC
J gene: TRBJ2-1
D gene: .
clone size: .
V gene: TRBV4-1

CDR3 protein: CASSLPGQGTTGELFF
CDR3 DNA: TGCGCCAGCAGCCTTCCGGGACAGGGCACCACCGGGGAGCTGTTTTTT
J gene: TRBJ2-2
D gene: TRBD1
clone size: .
V gene: TRBV5-1

CDR3 protein: CASSLNSGGDYNEQFF
CDR3 DNA: TGCGCCAGCAGCTTAAACAGCGGGGGAGATTACAATGAGCAGTTCTTC
J gene: TRBJ2-1
D gene: TRBD2
clone size: .
V gene: TRBV5-1

CDR3 protein: CASSLVVGISNFTEAFF
CDR3 DNA: TGCGCCAGCAGCTTGGTAGTGGGGATTTCGAACTTCACTGAAGCTTTCTTT
J gene: TRBJ1-1
D gene: .
clone size: .
V gene: TRBV5-1

CDR3 protein: CASSIKGIIAEAFF
CDR3 DNA: TGTGCCAGTAGTATAAAAGGTATTATCGCTGAAGCTTTCTTT
J gene: TRBJ1-1
D gene: .
clone size: .
V gene: TRBV19

CDR3 protein: CASGGLLQLQFSEQFF
CDR3 DNA: TGTGCCAGCGGGGGATTGTTACAACTACAATTTAGTGAGCAGTTCTTC
J gene: TRBJ2-1
D gene: .
clone size: .
V gene: TRBV2